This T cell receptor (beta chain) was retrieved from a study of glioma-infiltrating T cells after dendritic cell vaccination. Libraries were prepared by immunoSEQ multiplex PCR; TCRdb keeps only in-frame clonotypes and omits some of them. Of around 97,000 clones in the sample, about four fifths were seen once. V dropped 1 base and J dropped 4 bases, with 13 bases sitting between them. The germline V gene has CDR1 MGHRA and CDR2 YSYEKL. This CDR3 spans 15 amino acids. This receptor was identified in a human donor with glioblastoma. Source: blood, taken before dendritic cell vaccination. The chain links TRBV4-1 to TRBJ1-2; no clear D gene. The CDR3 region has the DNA TGCGCCAGCAGCCAAGTGGGCAGGAGGATCTATGGCTACACCTTC. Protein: CASSQVGRRIYGYTF.